This T cell receptor beta chain was captured by sequencing in a study of shared clonotypes between healthy human individuals. A split of CD4+ cells into CD45RA+ naive and CD45RA-negative memory subsets was performed. V gave up 0 bases and J gave up 8 bases, with 12 bases separating them. This CDR3 spans 14 amino acids. Germline CDR1 is SGHRS and CDR2 is YFSETQ. Every subset had its genomic DNA shared out evenly among several immunoSEQ plates. Some clones are missing from TCRdb's copy, which holds only in-frame ones; the method was immunoSEQ multiplex PCR. In the table there are 2 million to 2.5 million clones, 85% to 95% of which are singletons.

The TCR comes from a man aged 18 to 35 in good health. Some clones in this sample may be carry-over from other donors' samples. Sample: naive CD4+ T cells from PBMCs. Subset in this sample: CD45RA+ positively selected. This rearrangement joins TRBV5-1 to TRBJ2-4; TRBD2 is a possible D gene (5 bases). CDR3 sequence: CASSLEEAVHIQYF. The CDR3 region has the DNA TGCGCCAGCAGCTTGGAGGAGGCGGTCCACATTCAGTACTTC. Filled out from reference TRBV5-1 and TRBJ2-4, the complete variable domain reads KAGVTQTPRYLIKTRGQQVTLSCSPISGHRSVSWYQQTPGQGLQFLFEYFSETQRNKGNFPGRFSGRQFSNSRSEMNVSTLELGDSALYLCASSLEEAVHIQYFGAGTRLSVL.